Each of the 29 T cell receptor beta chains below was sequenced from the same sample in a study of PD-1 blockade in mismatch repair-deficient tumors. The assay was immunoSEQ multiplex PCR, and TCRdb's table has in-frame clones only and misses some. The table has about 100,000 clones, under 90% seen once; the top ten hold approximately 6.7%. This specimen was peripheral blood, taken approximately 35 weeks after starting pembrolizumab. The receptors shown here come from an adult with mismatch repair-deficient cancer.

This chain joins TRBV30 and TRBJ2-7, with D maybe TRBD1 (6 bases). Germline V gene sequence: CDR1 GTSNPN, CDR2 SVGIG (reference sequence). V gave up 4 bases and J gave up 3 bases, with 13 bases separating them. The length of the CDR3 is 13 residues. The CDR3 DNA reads TGTGCCTGGACCCAGGGGTCTGGCTACGAGCAGTACTTC. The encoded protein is CAWTQGSGYEQYF.

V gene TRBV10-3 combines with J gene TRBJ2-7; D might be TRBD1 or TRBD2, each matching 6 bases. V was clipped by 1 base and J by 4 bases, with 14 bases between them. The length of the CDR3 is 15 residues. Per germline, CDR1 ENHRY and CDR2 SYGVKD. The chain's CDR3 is CAISELAGEAYEQYF. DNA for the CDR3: TGTGCCATCAGTGAGTTGGCAGGGGAGGCATACGAGCAGTACTTC.

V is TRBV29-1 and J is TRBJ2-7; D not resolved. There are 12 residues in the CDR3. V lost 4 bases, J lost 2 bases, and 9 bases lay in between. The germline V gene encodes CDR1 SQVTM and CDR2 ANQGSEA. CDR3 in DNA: TGCAGCGTTGGGCAGGCGGCCTACGAGCAGTACTTC. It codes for CSVGQAAYEQYF.

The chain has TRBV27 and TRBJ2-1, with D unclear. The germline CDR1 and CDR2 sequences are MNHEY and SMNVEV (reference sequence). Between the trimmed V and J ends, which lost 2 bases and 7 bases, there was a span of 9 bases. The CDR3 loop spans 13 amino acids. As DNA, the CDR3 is TGTGCCAGCAGTTTACTAGTCAGTAATGAGCAGTTCTTC. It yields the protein CASSLLVSNEQFF.

The CDR3 DNA sequence: TGTGCCAGCAGCCCCCAGGGCTCTGGGGCCAACGTCCTGACTTTC. The encoded protein is CASSPQGSGANVLTF. V is TRBV11-2 and J is TRBJ2-6; D is perhaps TRBD1 (5 bases). This CDR3 has 15 residues. The V and J ends lost 5 bases and 0 bases respectively, with 8 bases between them. CDR1 and CDR2 from the germline V gene are SGHAT and FQNNGV.

The CDR3, as DNA: TGTGCCATCAGTGAGATGGGTGGGGGAGTCGTCGACGAGCAGTACTTC. Amino acids: CAISEMGGGVVDEQYF. The rearrangement uses TRBV10-3 and TRBJ2-7, with D possibly being TRBD1 or TRBD2 (5 bases each). The V gene lost 2 bases and the J gene lost 5 bases, with 19 bases spanning the gap. The CDR3 length is 16 residues. Germline V gives CDR1 ENHRY, CDR2 SYGVKD.

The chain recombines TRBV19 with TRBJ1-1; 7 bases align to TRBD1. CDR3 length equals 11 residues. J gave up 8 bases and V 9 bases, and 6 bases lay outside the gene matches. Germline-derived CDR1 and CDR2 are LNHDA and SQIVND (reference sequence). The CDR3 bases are TGTGCCAGCGACGACAGGGCCGAAGCTTTCTTT. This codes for CASDDRAEAFF.

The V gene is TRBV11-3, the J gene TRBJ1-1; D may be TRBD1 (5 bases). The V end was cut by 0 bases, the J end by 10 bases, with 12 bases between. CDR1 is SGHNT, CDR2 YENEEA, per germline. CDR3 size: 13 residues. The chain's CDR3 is CASSLDGAGRAFF. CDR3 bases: TGTGCCAGCAGCTTAGATGGCGCAGGGCGAGCTTTCTTT.

The CDR3 reads CASSLVAPQQYF. CDR3 in DNA: TGTGCCAGCAGCTTGGTGGCCCCCCAGCAGTACTTC. V gene TRBV5-4 combines with J gene TRBJ2-7, with D unresolved. This CDR3 has 12 residues. Trimming stripped 0 bases from V and 8 bases from J, with 9 bases between. CDR1 and CDR2 from the germline V gene are SGHNT and YYREEE (reference sequence).

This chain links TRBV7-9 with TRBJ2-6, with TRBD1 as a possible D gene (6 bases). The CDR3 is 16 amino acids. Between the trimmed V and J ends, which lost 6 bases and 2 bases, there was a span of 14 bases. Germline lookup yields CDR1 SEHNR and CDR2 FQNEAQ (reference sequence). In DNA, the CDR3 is TGTGCCAGCAGTTTTAACAGGGACACTGGGGCCAACGTCCTGACTTTC. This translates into CASSFNRDTGANVLTF. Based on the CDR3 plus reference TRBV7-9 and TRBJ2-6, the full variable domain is DTGVSQNPRHKITKRGQNVTFRCDPISEHNRLYWYRQTLGQGPEFLTYFQNEAQLEKSRLLSDRFSAERPKGSFSTLEIQRTEQGDSAMYLCASSFNRDTGANVLTFGAGSRLTVL.

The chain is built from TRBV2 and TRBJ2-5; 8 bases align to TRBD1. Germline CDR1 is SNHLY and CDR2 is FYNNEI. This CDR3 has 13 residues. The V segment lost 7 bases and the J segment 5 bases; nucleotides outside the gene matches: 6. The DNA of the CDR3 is TGTGCCAGCAAGGGACAGGCCGGGGAGACCCAGTACTTC. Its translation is CASKGQAGETQYF.

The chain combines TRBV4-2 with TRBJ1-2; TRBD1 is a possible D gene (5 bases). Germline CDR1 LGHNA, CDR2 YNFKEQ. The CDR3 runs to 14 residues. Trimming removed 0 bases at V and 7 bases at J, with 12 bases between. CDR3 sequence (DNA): TGTGCCAGCAGCCAAGATATCCAGGGTCGTGGCTACACCTTC. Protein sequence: CASSQDIQGRGYTF.

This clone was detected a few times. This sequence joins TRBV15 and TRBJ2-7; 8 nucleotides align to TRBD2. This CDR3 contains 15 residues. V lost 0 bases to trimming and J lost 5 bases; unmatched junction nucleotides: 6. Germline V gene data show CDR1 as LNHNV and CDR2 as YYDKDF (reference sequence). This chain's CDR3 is CATSREGTRIDEQYF. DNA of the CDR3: TGTGCCACCAGCAGAGAGGGGACTAGAATCGACGAGCAGTACTTC.

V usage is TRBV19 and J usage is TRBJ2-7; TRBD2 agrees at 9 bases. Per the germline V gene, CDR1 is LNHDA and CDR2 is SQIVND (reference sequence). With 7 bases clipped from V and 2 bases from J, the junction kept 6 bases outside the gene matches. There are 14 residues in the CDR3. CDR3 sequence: CASMTSGAPYEQYF. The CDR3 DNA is TGTGCCAGTATGACTAGCGGAGCACCCTACGAGCAGTACTTC.

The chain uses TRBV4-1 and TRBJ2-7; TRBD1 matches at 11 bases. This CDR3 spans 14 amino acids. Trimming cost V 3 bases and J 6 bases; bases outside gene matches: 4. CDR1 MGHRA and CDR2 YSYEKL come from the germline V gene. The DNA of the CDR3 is TGCGCCAGCAGCCACGAGGACAGGGGGCGCGAGCAGTACTTC. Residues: CASSHEDRGREQYF.

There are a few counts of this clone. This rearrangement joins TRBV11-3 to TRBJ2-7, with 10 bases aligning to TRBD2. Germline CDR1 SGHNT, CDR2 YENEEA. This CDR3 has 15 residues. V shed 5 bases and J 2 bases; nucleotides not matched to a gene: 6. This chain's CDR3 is CASSPGLALTYEQYF. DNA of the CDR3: TGTGCCAGCAGCCCGGGACTAGCGTTGACCTACGAGCAGTACTTC.

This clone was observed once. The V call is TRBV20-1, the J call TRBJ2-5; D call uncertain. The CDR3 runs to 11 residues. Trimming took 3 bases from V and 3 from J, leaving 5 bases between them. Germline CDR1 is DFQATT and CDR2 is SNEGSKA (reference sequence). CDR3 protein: CSASNKETQYF. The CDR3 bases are TGCAGTGCTAGTAACAAAGAGACCCAGTACTTC.

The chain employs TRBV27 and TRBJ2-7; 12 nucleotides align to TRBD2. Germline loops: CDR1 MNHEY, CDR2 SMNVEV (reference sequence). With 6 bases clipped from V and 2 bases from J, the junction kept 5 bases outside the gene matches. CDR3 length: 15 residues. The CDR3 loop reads CASSSRLAGAYEQYF. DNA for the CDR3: TGTGCCAGCAGCTCCAGACTAGCGGGGGCCTACGAGCAGTACTTC.

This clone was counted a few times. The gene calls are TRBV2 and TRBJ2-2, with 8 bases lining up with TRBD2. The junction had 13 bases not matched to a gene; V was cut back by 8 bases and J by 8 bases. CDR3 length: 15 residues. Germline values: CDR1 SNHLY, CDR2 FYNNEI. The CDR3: CASRPRSGRDGELFF. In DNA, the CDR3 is TGTGCCAGCCGGCCGAGGAGCGGGAGAGATGGGGAGCTGTTTTTT. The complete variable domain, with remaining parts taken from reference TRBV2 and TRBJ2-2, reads EPEVTQTPSHQVTQMGQEVILRCVPISNHLYFYWYRQILGQKVEFLVSFYNNEISEKSEIFDDQFSVERPDGSNFTLKIRSTKLEDSAMYFCASRPRSGRDGELFFGEGSRLTVL.

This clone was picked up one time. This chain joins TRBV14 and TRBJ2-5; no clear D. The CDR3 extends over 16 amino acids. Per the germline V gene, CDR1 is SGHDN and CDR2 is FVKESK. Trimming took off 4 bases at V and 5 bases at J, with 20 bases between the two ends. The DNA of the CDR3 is TGTGCCAGCAGCCTGAAGAAGGGTGGTCCCGGGGAGACCCAGTACTTC. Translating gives CASSLKKGGPGETQYF.

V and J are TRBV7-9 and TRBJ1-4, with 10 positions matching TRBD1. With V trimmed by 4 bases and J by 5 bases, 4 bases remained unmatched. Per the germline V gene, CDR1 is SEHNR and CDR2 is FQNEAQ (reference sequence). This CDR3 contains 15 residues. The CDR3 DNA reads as TGTGCCAGCAGCTCGATGACAGGGGGCAATGAAAAACTGTTTTTT. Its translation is CASSSMTGGNEKLFF.

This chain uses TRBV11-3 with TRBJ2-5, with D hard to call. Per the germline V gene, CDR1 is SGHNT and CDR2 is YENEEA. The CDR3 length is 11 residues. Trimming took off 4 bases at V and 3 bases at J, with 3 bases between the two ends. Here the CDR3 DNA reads TGTGCCAGCAGCTCGGAAGAGACCCAGTACTTC. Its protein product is CASSSEETQYF.

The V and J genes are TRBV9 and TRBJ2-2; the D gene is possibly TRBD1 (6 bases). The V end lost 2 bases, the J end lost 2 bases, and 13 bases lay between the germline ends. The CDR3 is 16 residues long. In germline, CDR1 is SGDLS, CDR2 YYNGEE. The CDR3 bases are TGTGCCAGCAGCGTCCAGGGGACGGGAAACACCGGGGAGCTGTTTTTT. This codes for CASSVQGTGNTGELFF.

This CDR3 is CASTLQGASGKLFF. The CDR3, as DNA: TGTGCCAGCACCCTTCAGGGGGCATCAGGAAAACTGTTTTTT. This chain uses TRBV7-9 with TRBJ1-4; 8 bases fit TRBD1. The V gene end was trimmed by 7 bases and the J gene end by 10 bases; junction bases not matched to a gene: 11. Germline V gene data show CDR1 as SEHNR and CDR2 as FQNEAQ (reference sequence). The CDR3 runs to 14 residues.

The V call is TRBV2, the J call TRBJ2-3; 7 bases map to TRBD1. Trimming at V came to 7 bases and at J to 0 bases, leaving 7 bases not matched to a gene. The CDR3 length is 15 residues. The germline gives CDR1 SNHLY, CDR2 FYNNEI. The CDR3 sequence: CASTRTGLSTDTQYF. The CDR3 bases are TGTGCCAGCACCAGGACAGGATTAAGCACAGATACGCAGTATTTT. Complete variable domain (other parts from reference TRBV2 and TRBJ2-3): EPEVTQTPSHQVTQMGQEVILRCVPISNHLYFYWYRQILGQKVEFLVSFYNNEISEKSEIFDDQFSVERPDGSNFTLKIRSTKLEDSAMYFCASTRTGLSTDTQYFGPGTRLTVL.

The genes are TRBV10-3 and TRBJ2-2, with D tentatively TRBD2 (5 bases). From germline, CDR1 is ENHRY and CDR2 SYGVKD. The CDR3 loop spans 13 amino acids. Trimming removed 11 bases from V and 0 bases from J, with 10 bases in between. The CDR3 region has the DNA TGTGCCGGCGGGCCCCCGAACACCGGGGAGCTGTTTTTT. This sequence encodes CAGGPPNTGELFF.

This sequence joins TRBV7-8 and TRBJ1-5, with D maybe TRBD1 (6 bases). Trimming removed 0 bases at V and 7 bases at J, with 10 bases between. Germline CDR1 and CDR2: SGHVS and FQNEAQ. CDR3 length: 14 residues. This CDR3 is CASSLAGGGQPQHF. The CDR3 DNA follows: TGTGCCAGCAGCTTAGCTGGGGGCGGGCAGCCCCAGCATTTT.

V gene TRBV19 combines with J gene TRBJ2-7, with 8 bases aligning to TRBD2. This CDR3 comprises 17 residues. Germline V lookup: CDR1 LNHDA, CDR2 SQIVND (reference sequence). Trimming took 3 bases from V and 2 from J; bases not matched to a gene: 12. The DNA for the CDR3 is TGTGCCAGTAGTATTCGAGCGGGAGTTACCCTTACCTACGAGCAGTACTTC. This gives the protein CASSIRAGVTLTYEQYF.

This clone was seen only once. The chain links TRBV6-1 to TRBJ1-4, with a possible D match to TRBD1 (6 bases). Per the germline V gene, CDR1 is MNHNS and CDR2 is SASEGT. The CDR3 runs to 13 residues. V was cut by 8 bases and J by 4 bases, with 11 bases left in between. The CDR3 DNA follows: TGTGCCAGCCTCGGACAGCATAATGAAAAACTGTTTTTT. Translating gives CASLGQHNEKLFF.